This entry features one T cell receptor (beta chain) sequence. CDR3 size: 14 residues. In germline, CDR1 is SGHTA, CDR2 FQGNSA. Trimming cost V 5 bases and J 11 bases, with 21 bases left between them. This sample was taken from a study of blood T cells in healthy people across ages. A J-beta primer mix and a sample-barcoded 5' primer were used in a second PCR of roughly 6 to 11 cycles. TCRdb re-called the 5' RACE reads with MiXCR, one entry per CDR3 protein. The profile covers 540,000 or so distinct CDR3 sequences, with 24% appearing a single time and 8.5% to 9.5% taken by the ten largest. These data were also filed under a second study, of T cells of mothers and their children. That study reports: All extracted RNA went into cDNA synthesis, approximately 1.5 ug per 15 ul.

What was sequenced was blood. The chain carries TRBV7-2 and TRBJ2-5; D unresolved. The receptor was derived from a boy aged 5-17 years in good health. The CDR3: CASSADVLLGEQYF. The CDR3 nucleotides read TGTGCCAGCAGCGCCGACGTCCTCCTAGGAGAGCAGTACTTC.